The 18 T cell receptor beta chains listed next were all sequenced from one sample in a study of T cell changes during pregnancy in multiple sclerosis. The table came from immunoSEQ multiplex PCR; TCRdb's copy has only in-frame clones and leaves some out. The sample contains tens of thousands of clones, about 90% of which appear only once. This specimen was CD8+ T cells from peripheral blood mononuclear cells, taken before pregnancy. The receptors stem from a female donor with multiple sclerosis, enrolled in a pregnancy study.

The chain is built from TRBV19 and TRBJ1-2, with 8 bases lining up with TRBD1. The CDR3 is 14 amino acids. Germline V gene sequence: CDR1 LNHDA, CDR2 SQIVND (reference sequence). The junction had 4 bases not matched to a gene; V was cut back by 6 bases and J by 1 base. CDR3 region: CASSPGQGNYGYTF. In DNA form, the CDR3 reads TGTGCCAGTAGCCCCGGACAGGGTAACTATGGCTACACCTTC.

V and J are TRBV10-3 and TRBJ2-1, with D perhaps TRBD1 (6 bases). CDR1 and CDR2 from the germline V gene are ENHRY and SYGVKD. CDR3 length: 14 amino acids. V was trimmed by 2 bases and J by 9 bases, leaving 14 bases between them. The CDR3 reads CAISEPDRGIEQFF. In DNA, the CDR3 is TGTGCCATCAGTGAGCCCGATAGGGGGATTGAGCAGTTCTTC.

CDR3 bases: TGTGCCAGCACCGAGGGTGCCGGGATCACAGATACGCAGTATTTT. Translating it yields CASTEGAGITDTQYF. The V gene is TRBV5-6, the J gene TRBJ2-3; a possible D gene is TRBD2 (5 bases). Germline CDR1 reads SGHDT; CDR2 reads YYEEEE. CDR3 size: 15 residues. Trimming removed 6 bases at V and 2 bases at J, with 16 bases between.

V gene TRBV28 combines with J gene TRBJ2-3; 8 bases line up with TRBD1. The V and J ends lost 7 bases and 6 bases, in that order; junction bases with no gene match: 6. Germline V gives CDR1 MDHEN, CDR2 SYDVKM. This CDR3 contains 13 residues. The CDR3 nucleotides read TGTGCCAGCATGGGCAGGGGGCGTGATACGCAGTATTTT. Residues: CASMGRGRDTQYF. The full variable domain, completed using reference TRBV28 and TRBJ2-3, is DVKVTQSSRYLVKRTGEKVFLECVQDMDHENMFWYRQDPGLGLRLIYFSYDVKMKEKGDIPEGYSVSREKKERFSLILESASTNQTSMYLCASMGRGRDTQYFGPGTRLTVL.

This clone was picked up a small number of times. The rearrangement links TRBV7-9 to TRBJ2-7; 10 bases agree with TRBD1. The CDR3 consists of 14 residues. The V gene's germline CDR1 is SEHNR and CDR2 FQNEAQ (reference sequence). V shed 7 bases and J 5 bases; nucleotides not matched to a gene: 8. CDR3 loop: CASISGQGYNEQYF. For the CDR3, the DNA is TGTGCCAGCATTTCGGGACAGGGGTACAACGAGCAGTACTTC.

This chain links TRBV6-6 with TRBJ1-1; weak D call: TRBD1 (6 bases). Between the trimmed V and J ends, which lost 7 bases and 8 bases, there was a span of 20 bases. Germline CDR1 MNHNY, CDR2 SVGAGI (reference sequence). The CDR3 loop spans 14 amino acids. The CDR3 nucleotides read TGTGCCAGCATCTTACAACAGGGTACGGTCGAAGCTTTCTTT. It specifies CASILQQGTVEAFF.

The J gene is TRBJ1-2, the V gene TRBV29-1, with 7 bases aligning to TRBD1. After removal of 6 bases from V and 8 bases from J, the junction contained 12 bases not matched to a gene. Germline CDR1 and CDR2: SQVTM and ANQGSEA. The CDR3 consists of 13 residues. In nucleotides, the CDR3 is TGCAGCGTGCCGGCGACAGGGCCCTACGGCTACACCTTC. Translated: CSVPATGPYGYTF.

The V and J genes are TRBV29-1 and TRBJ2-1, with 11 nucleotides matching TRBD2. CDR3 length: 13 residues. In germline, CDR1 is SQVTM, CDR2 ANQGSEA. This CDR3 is CRVAGGSGNEQFF. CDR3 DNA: TGCAGGGTAGCGGGAGGGAGCGGCAATGAGCAGTTCTTC.

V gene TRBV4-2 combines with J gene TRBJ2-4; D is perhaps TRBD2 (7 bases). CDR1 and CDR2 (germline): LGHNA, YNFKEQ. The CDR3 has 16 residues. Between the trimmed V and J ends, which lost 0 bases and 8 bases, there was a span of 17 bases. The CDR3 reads CASSQESGGGGHIQYF. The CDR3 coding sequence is TGTGCCAGCAGCCAAGAGAGTGGGGGGGGCGGTCACATTCAGTACTTC.

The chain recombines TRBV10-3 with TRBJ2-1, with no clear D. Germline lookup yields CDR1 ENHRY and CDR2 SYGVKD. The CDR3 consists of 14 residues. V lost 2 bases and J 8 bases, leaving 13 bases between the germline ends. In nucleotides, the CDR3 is TGTGCCATCAGTGAGGTGGGCACAACGTATGAGCAGTTCTTC. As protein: CAISEVGTTYEQFF.

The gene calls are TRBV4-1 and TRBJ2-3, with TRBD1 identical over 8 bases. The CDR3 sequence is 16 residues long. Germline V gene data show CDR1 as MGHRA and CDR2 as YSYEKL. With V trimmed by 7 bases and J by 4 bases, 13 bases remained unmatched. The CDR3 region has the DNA TGCGCCAGCATCCCGGTCTGGACAGGGACCGCAGATACGCAGTATTTT. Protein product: CASIPVWTGTADTQYF.

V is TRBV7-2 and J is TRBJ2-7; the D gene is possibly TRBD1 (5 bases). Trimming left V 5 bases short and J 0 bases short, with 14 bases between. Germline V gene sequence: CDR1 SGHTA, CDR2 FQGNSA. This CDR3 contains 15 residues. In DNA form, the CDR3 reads TGTGCCAGCAGCCCAACAGGTCTTTACTCCTACGAGCAGTACTTC. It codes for CASSPTGLYSYEQYF.

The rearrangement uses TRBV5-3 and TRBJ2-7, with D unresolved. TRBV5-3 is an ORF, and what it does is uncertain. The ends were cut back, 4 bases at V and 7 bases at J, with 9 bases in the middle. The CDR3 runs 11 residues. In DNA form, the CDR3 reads TGTGCCAGAAGCCTGATCGCGGAGCAGTACTTC. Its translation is CARSLIAEQYF.

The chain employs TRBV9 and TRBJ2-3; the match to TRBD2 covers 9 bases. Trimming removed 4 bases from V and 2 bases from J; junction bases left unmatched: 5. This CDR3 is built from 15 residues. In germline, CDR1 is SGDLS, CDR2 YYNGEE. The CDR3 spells CASSTRTSDTDTQYF. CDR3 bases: TGTGCCAGCAGCACCCGGACTAGCGACACAGATACGCAGTATTTT.

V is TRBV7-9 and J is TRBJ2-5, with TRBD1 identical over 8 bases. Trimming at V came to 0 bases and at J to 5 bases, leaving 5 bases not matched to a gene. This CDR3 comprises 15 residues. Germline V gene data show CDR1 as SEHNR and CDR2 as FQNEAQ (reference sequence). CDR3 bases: TGTGCCAGCAGCTTAGCTGCAGGGGGCACGGAGACCCAGTACTTC. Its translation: CASSLAAGGTETQYF.

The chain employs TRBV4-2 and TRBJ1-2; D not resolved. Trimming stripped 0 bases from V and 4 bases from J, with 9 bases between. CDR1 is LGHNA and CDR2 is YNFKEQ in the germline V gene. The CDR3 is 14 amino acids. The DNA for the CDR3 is TGTGCCAGCAGCCAAGATTTAGAGGGCTATGGCTACACCTTC. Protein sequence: CASSQDLEGYGYTF.

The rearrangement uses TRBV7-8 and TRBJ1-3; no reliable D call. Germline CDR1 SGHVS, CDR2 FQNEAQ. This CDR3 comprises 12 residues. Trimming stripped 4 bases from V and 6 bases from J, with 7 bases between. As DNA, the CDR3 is TGTGCCAGCAGCTACTTTCAAAACACCATATATTTT. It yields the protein CASSYFQNTIYF.

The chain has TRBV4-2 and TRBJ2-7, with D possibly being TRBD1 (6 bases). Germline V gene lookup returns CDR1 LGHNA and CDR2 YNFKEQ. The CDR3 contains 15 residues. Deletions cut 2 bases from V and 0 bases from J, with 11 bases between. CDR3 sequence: CASSQYTGNSYEQYF. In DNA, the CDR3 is TGTGCCAGCAGCCAATATACAGGGAACTCCTACGAGCAGTACTTC.